This TCR beta chain is drawn from a study of CD8 T cells in Susac syndrome. J gave up 7 bases and V 5 bases, and 8 bases lay outside the gene matches. This CDR3 has 14 residues. Germline assignment: CDR1 PRHDT and CDR2 FYEKMQ (reference sequence). About this clonotype itself: Its antigen is not identified.

RNA totalling roughly 0.45 to 1 ug underwent reverse transcription with random hexamers. TCRdb reanalysed the immunoSEQ multiplex PCR reads using MiXCR and keeps one entry per CDR3 protein. The sample records about 240,000 distinct CDR3 sequences, 96% being singletons. The CD8+ and CD4+ T cells were negatively isolated, with the TEMRA cells enriched by FACS. Findings and limits, study-wide: The Susac syndrome CD4+ T cell repertoires displayed no clonal expansion.

The gene calls are TRBV13 and TRBJ2-3, with 8 nucleotides matching TRBD2. The clonotype originates from a human donor with Susac syndrome. Sequencing was performed on CD4+ T cells from PBMCs. The CDR3 loop reads CASSVSGKVNTQYF. The CDR3 coding sequence is TGTGCCAGCAGCGTTAGCGGGAAGGTCAATACGCAGTATTTT.